The 18 T cell receptor beta chains in this list originate from one sample, sequenced in a study of human T cells and chemical hapten exposure. TCRdb processed the RACE reads anew with MiXCR; each CDR3 protein has one entry. The table lists 50,000 to 65,000 distinct CDR3 sequences, roughly a tenth of them singletons. Time point of the sample: patch test 3, about 24 weeks after DPC sensitization. Treatment reported: therapeutic diphenylcyclopropenone sensitization with weekly scalp DPC. The input for sequencing was whole blood, taken in connection with sensitization to the hapten diphenylcyclopropenone (DPC). These TCRs come from a woman aged 40-49 years with alopecia areata. Some clones in this sample may be carry-over from other donors' samples.

The chain carries TRBV3-1 and TRBJ2-1; 10 nucleotides align to TRBD2. From germline, CDR1 is LGHDT and CDR2 YNNKEL (reference sequence). V shed 1 base and J 7 bases; nucleotides not matched to a gene: 7. This CDR3 contains 16 residues. CDR3: CASSQVSSGGGNEQFF. In DNA form, the CDR3 reads TGTGCCAGCAGCCAAGTATCTAGCGGGGGAGGGAATGAGCAGTTCTTC.

Notes on this clonotype: A much bigger clone sits one base away, suggesting this may be a read error. This rearrangement joins TRBV6-2 or TRBV6-3 to TRBJ2-7; D remains ambiguous. The CDR3 totals 14 residues. With 2 bases removed from V and 2 bases from J, the gap between germline ends came to 10 bases. CDR1 and CDR2 from the germline V gene are MNHEY and SVGEGT. CDR3 in amino acids: CASSYGSETYEQYF. The CDR3 DNA sequence: TGTGCCAGCAGTTACGGCAGCGAAACCTACGAGCAGTACTTC.

In this sample, this clonotype is medium-sized (0.01 to 0.1%). V usage is TRBV6-2 or TRBV6-3 and J usage is TRBJ1-5; no clear D. Germline V gene sequence: CDR1 MNHEY, CDR2 SVGEGT. This CDR3 contains 13 residues. V lost 4 bases and J lost 5, with 9 bases in between. The CDR3 spells CASSSGEYQPQHF. CDR3 in DNA: TGTGCCAGCAGTTCTGGAGAATATCAGCCCCAGCATTTT.

This chain connects TRBV6-2 or TRBV6-3 to TRBJ2-3; no clear D. This CDR3 contains 16 residues. Deletions cut 3 bases from V and 4 bases from J, with 17 bases between. Germline CDR1 MNHEY, CDR2 SVGEGT. CDR3 coding DNA: TGTGCCAGCAGTTATCTCCGGACGCAAACGGCAGATACGCAGTATTTT. Encoded protein: CASSYLRTQTADTQYF.

CDR3 nucleotide sequence: TGTGCCAGCAGTACGGACAGGGGGTTAAACTATGGCTACACCTTC. Translation gives CASSTDRGLNYGYTF. The chain uses TRBV6-5 and TRBJ1-2; TRBD1 agrees at 10 bases. Germline V gene lookup returns CDR1 MNHEY and CDR2 SVGAGI. Trimming at V came to 5 bases and at J to 2 bases, leaving 5 bases not matched to a gene. CDR3 length: 15 residues.

This clonotype was counted many times. The J gene is TRBJ2-7, the V gene TRBV7-3; 7 bases are shared with TRBD1. The V gene end was trimmed by 5 bases and the J gene end by 3 bases; junction bases not matched to a gene: 10. Germline CDR1 reads SGHTA; CDR2 reads FQGTGA. This CDR3 contains 15 residues. The CDR3 DNA is TGTGCCAGCAGCGCAACCCCAGGGGGAGTCTACGAGCAGTACTTC. Its protein product is CASSATPGGVYEQYF.

This clonotype has only a few counts. The rearrangement joins TRBV3-1 to TRBJ1-6; TRBD1 might be the D (6 bases). CDR1 is LGHDT, CDR2 YNNKEL, per germline (reference sequence). The V and J ends lost 4 bases and 7 bases respectively, with 14 bases between them. CDR3 length: 15 residues. CDR3 loop: CASSRRQDNNSPLHF. CDR3 DNA sequence: TGTGCCAGCAGCCGTCGACAGGATAACAATTCACCCCTCCACTTT.

This clonotype appeared a few times. The chain links TRBV5-1 to TRBJ2-3; TRBD1 aligns across 7 bases. This CDR3 has 17 residues. The V segment lost 2 bases and the J segment 2 bases; nucleotides outside the gene matches: 11. From germline, CDR1 is SGHRS and CDR2 YFSETQ. DNA for the CDR3: TGCGCCAGCAGCTTAGGGAGAGCGCAGGGGGTCACAGATACGCAGTATTTT. Translated: CASSLGRAQGVTDTQYF.

The chain joins TRBV5-1 to TRBJ2-1; D possibly corresponds to TRBD2 (5 bases). Deletions cut 1 base from V and 0 bases from J, with 17 bases between. Germline values: CDR1 SGHRS, CDR2 YFSETQ. The CDR3 sequence is 18 residues long. The CDR3 sequence: CASSLTRSTRGSYNEQFF. The CDR3 coding sequence is TGCGCCAGCAGCTTGACCCGGTCCACTAGAGGCTCCTACAATGAGCAGTTCTTC.

This clonotype was seen repeatedly, ten times or more. The V gene is TRBV3-1, the J gene TRBJ2-1; D is uncertain. With 5 bases removed from V and 0 bases from J, the gap between germline ends came to 14 bases. CDR1 and CDR2 (germline): LGHDT, YNNKEL (reference sequence). The CDR3 is made up of 16 amino acids. The CDR3 bases are TGTGCCAGCAGCGCACCTCAGGTTTACTCCTACAATGAGCAGTTCTTC. Encoded protein: CASSAPQVYSYNEQFF.

There are many counts of this clonotype. The rearrangement links TRBV7-2 to TRBJ2-2; 8 bases match TRBD2. This CDR3 comprises 14 residues. Unmatched junction bases numbered 5, after V lost 3 bases and J lost 8 bases. From germline, CDR1 is SGHTA and CDR2 FQGNSA. This CDR3 is CASSLGLGGGELFF. Written as DNA, the CDR3 is TGTGCCAGCAGCTTGGGACTAGGCGGAGGGGAGCTGTTTTTT.

This clonotype was picked up a small number of times. The chain couples TRBV7-6 to TRBJ2-5; 7 nucleotides line up with TRBD1. Per germline, CDR1 SGHVS and CDR2 FNYEAQ. V shed 5 bases, J shed 4 bases, and the junction held 13 bases outside the gene matches. This CDR3 has 16 residues. CDR3: CASSPSLRGGGETQYF. In nucleotides, the CDR3 is TGTGCCAGCAGCCCTAGCCTGAGAGGGGGCGGAGAGACCCAGTACTTC.

The table lists this clonotype with many counts. V gene TRBV6-5 combines with J gene TRBJ2-1, with a possible D match to TRBD1 (5 bases). The CDR3 sequence is 15 residues long. From germline, CDR1 is MNHEY and CDR2 SVGAGI. Between the trimmed V and J ends, which lost 6 bases and 4 bases, there was a span of 16 bases. CDR3 amino acids: CASSLKGNDYNEQFF. The CDR3 DNA reads as TGTGCCAGCAGCCTCAAGGGGAACGATTACAATGAGCAGTTCTTC.

The chain joins TRBV6-4 to TRBJ2-2; perhaps TRBD1 as D (5 bases). CDR3 length: 15 residues. V lost 7 bases and J lost 5, with 17 bases in between. CDR1 is MRHNA and CDR2 is SNTAGT in the germline V gene. The CDR3 loop is CASTYEAAGTGELFF. CDR3 bases: TGTGCCAGCACCTACGAGGCCGCAGGGACCGGGGAGCTGTTTTTT.

This clonotype occurred many times. V is TRBV6-2 or TRBV6-3 and J is TRBJ1-5, with 8 nucleotides matching TRBD1. Trimming cost V 6 bases and J 7 bases; bases outside gene matches: 11. This CDR3 comprises 15 residues. Germline V CDR1 and CDR2: MNHEY, SVGEGT. The CDR3 sequence: CASSSNRGMRQPQHF. The CDR3 DNA is TGTGCCAGCAGCTCAAACAGGGGGATGAGGCAGCCCCAGCATTTT.

This clonotype was seen repeatedly, ten times or more. The chain employs TRBV4-2 and TRBJ1-4; D gene ambiguous. Germline V gene sequence: CDR1 LGHNA, CDR2 YNFKEQ. The V gene lost 1 base and the J gene lost 10 bases, with 16 bases spanning the gap. This CDR3 has 15 residues. The CDR3 spells CASSQVQSRGLKLFF. In DNA form, the CDR3 reads TGTGCCAGCAGCCAAGTACAGAGCCGGGGTTTAAAACTGTTTTTT.

This clonotype was recorded at least ten times. This chain uses TRBV15 with TRBJ2-7; 9 nucleotides match TRBD2. The ends lost 5 bases at V and 12 bases at J; junction bases unmatched: 17. Germline lookup yields CDR1 LNHNV and CDR2 YYDKDF (reference sequence). The CDR3 is made up of 15 amino acids. CDR3 DNA sequence: TGTGCCACCAGCGGGGGGTACGGGACTAGCAGCCGATGGTACTTC. Residues: CATSGGYGTSSRWYF. Full variable domain (outside the CDR3, taken from reference TRBV15 and TRBJ2-7): DAMVIQNPRYQVTQFGKPVTLSCSQTLNHNVMYWYQQKSSQAPKLLFHYYDKDFNNEADTPDNFQSRRPNTSFCFLDIRSPGLGDTAMYLCATSGGYGTSSRWYFGPGTRLTVT.

This clonotype appeared many times. The V gene is TRBV12-3 or TRBV12-4, the J gene TRBJ2-3; D is possibly TRBD1 or TRBD2 (5 bases each). This CDR3 spans 14 amino acids. Trimming left V 7 bases short and J 1 base short, with 12 bases between. In nucleotides, the CDR3 is TGTGCCAGCACCATGGGGGTGGGCACAGATACGCAGTATTTT. Translated, it gives CASTMGVGTDTQYF.